Presented here are 11 T cell receptor beta chains from one specimen sequenced in a study of blood T cell repertoires in COVID-19. Some clones are missing from TCRdb's copy, which holds only in-frame ones; the method was immunoSEQ multiplex PCR. This sample has roughly 200,000 clones, with around 83% found just once. Sequenced sample: peripheral blood. Receptors originate from a man between 40 and 49 years old with active or convalescent COVID-19.

The J gene is TRBJ2-3, the V gene TRBV1; TRBD1 reflects the table's D call only, with no check against the DNA. TRBV1 is reported as a pseudogene. The CDR3 contains 17 residues. CDR3 in DNA: TGCACCAGCAGCCAAGATCCCCCAGGTATCGACACAGATACGCAGTATTTT. Translating it yields CTSSQDPPGIDTDTQYF.

The chain combines TRBV24-1 with TRBJ2-3; TRBD1 aligns across 8 bases. The CDR3 length is 15 residues. Unmatched junction bases numbered 6, after V lost 3 bases and J lost 5 bases. Germline-derived CDR1 and CDR2 are KGHDR and SFDVKD. The CDR3, as DNA: TGTGCCACCAGTGATCCCAGGGGGCGTGGAGATACGCAGTATTTT. Translation gives CATSDPRGRGDTQYF.

J is TRBJ1-2 and V is TRBV18, with 10 bases that match TRBD1. The V gene end was trimmed by 6 bases and the J gene end by 8 bases; junction bases not matched to a gene: 9. Germline V lookup: CDR1 KGHSH, CDR2 LQKENI. CDR3 size: 14 residues. CDR3 nucleotide sequence: TGTGCCAGCTCGCGGGAGGGACAGGGGAACGGCTACACCTTC. This gives the protein CASSREGQGNGYTF.

V is TRBV30 and J is TRBJ1-1; the D is unclear. With 4 bases removed from V and 1 base from J, the gap between germline ends came to 16 bases. Germline CDR1 is GTSNPN and CDR2 is SVGIG (reference sequence). This CDR3 spans 15 amino acids. In DNA, the CDR3 is TGTGCCTGGAATGGGCCATCCTTCGCGAACACTGAAGCTTTCTTT. Its protein product is CAWNGPSFANTEAFF.

J is TRBJ2-7 and V is TRBV4-3, with 8 bases aligning to TRBD1. V dropped 0 bases and J dropped 3; count of bases not matched to a gene: 4. The CDR3 runs to 15 residues. Germline values: CDR1 LGHNA, CDR2 YSLEER. This chain's CDR3 is CASSQEDDRGYEQYF. CDR3 in DNA: TGCGCCAGCAGCCAAGAGGATGACAGGGGCTACGAGCAGTACTTC.

V is TRBV2 and J is TRBJ1-1; D is unclear. The CDR3 runs to 13 residues. V lost 2 bases, J lost 1 base, and 5 bases lay in between. The germline CDR1 and CDR2 sequences are SNHLY and FYNNEI. CDR3 loop: CASSERRNTEAFF. CDR3 coding DNA: TGTGCCAGCAGTGAACGCAGGAACACTGAAGCTTTCTTT.

This chain uses TRBV5-1 with TRBJ2-3; 7 bases fit TRBD1. Losses at the gene ends were 0 bases for V and 4 bases for J; bases not matched to a gene: 8. CDR1 is SGHRS and CDR2 is YFSETQ in the germline V gene. This CDR3 comprises 16 residues. The CDR3 bases are TGCGCCAGCAGCTTGGGGGGGACAGAACGATCAGATACGCAGTATTTT. Translation gives CASSLGGTERSDTQYF.

This clone was seen a handful of times. The chain carries TRBV11-3 and TRBJ1-1; no firm D call. V gave up 3 bases and J gave up 2 bases, with 10 bases separating them. There are 14 residues in the CDR3. CDR1 SGHNT and CDR2 YENEEA come from the germline V gene. CDR3 coding DNA: TGTGCCAGCAGCTTGGCAGCGATAAACACTGAAGCTTTCTTT. Translating gives CASSLAAINTEAFF.

This chain uses TRBV25-1 with TRBJ2-5; D is unclear. Germline lookup yields CDR1 MGHDK and CDR2 SYGVNS. Trimming removed 4 bases from V and 4 bases from J, with 10 bases in between. The CDR3 consists of 13 residues. In DNA, the CDR3 is TGTGCCAGCAGTGGAGTAGTTTCAGAGACCCAGTACTTC. This encodes CASSGVVSETQYF.

Remarks on this clone: Other DNA sequences in this specimen translate into the identical CDR3. The J gene is TRBJ2-7, the V gene TRBV27; TRBD1 is a possible D gene (7 bases). The CDR3 is 13 amino acids. Between the trimmed V and J ends, which lost 4 bases and 2 bases, there was a span of 9 bases. Germline lookup yields CDR1 MNHEY and CDR2 SMNVEV (reference sequence). Written as DNA, the CDR3 is TGTGCCAGCAGTTCAGGGGGGCCCTACGAGCAGTACTTC. Amino acids: CASSSGGPYEQYF.

The chain couples TRBV2 to TRBJ1-4; a weak D match, TRBD1 (6 bases). Germline V lookup: CDR1 SNHLY, CDR2 FYNNEI. The V and J ends lost 6 bases and 1 base respectively, with 12 bases between them. The CDR3 sequence is 15 residues long. CDR3 in amino acids: CASSLKQGTNEKLFF. Written as DNA, the CDR3 is TGTGCCAGCAGCCTAAAACAGGGAACTAATGAAAAACTGTTTTTT.